This note documents a single TCR beta chain sequence. Its matching antigen is unknown. This specimen belongs to a study of T cell responses to AZD1222 COVID-19 vaccine. Study-wide results and caveats: Repertoire sampling occurred only after the peak T cell response. A rise in Spike-specific TCR breadth and depth followed two AZD1222 doses. CD4 TCRs covered the whole spike, strongest at regions 160-218 and 743-854.

The protocol was immunoSEQ multiplex PCR, while the TCRdb copy is restricted to in-frame clones and leaves out a portion. The sample includes roughly 140,000 clones, 70% to 90% of them seen just once. The sequenced sample was peripheral blood, obtained 28 days after the second AZD1222 dose. The source is an adult who received the AZD1222 COVID-19 vaccine.

The CDR3 coding sequence is TGTGCCAGCAGTGCCGGGACTAGCGGGTTTGGTGAGCAGTTCTTC. As protein: CASSAGTSGFGEQFF. V usage is TRBV11-2 and J usage is TRBJ2-1; 12 bases fit TRBD2. The CDR3 totals 15 residues. The V gene's germline CDR1 is SGHAT and CDR2 FQNNGV. J lost 9 bases, V lost 6 bases, and 9 bases had no gene match.